The 9 T cell receptor beta chains below were found in one sample sequenced in a study of cytomegalovirus exposure and HLA in healthy donors listed by TCRdb under 2017. Library preparation employed the immunoSEQ multiplex PCR assay. A mixture of 60 forward primers for TCR Vbeta segments and 13 reverse primers for TCR Jbeta segments was used in the multiplex PCR. This is the immuneACCESS table as TCRdb keeps it, with only in-frame sequences that have V and J called. A part of the clones is gone; compared with another copy, unresolved V genes explain less than half, and the rest is unexplained. The table for this sample lists more than 95,000 clones; more than 75% of them were counted only once. In total, the top ten clones hold 11% of the sample. Sample: PBMCs. These receptor sequences come from a man younger than 40 in good health and CMV-seropositive.

This sequence joins TRBV5-1 and TRBJ1-5; D ambiguous. This CDR3 contains 14 residues. Germline assignment: CDR1 SGHRS and CDR2 YFSETQ. Trimming took 1 base from V and 3 from J, leaving 8 bases between them. CDR3 coding DNA: TGCGCCAGCAGCTTGAGTCCAGACAATCAGCCCCAGCATTTT. This encodes CASSLSPDNQPQHF.

The rearrangement uses TRBV15 and TRBJ2-3; D uncertain. Trimming took off 0 bases at V and 8 bases at J, with 9 bases between the two ends. The CDR3 has 13 amino acids. CDR1 LNHNV and CDR2 YYDKDF come from the germline V gene (reference sequence). CDR3 region: CATSRDQYGTQYF. CDR3 nucleotides: TGTGCCACCAGCAGAGATCAGTATGGTACGCAGTATTTT.

The chain combines TRBV19 with TRBJ2-3, with 8 positions matching TRBD2. Germline V lookup: CDR1 LNHDA, CDR2 SQIVND (reference sequence). The V gene end was trimmed by 3 bases and the J gene end by 2 bases; junction bases not matched to a gene: 7. The CDR3 covers 16 residues. CDR3 sequence: CASSISSGGDTDTQYF. In DNA, the CDR3 is TGTGCCAGTAGTATCTCAAGCGGGGGAGACACAGATACGCAGTATTTT.

The chain uses TRBV19 and TRBJ2-7; TRBD1 matches 8 bases. Germline lookup yields CDR1 LNHDA and CDR2 SQIVND (reference sequence). The CDR3 runs 14 residues. The V segment lost 9 bases and the J segment 1 base; nucleotides outside the gene matches: 8. The CDR3 is CASGRDRSSYEQYF. The CDR3 region has the DNA TGTGCCAGCGGCCGGGACAGGAGTTCCTACGAGCAGTACTTC.

This chain joins TRBV7-2 and TRBJ2-1; D is possibly TRBD1 (6 bases). The V and J ends lost 4 bases and 10 bases respectively, with 11 bases between them. Per germline, CDR1 SGHTA and CDR2 FQGNSA. There are 12 residues in the CDR3. The CDR3 coding sequence is TGTGCCAGCAGCTACCGCACAGGGGAGCAGTTCTTC. This codes for CASSYRTGEQFF. The variable domain in full, with the rest retrieved from reference TRBV7-2 and TRBJ2-1, is GAGVSQSPSNKVTEKGKDVELRCDPISGHTALYWYRQSLGQGLEFLIYFQGNSAPDKSGLPSDRFSAERTGGSVSTLTIQRTQQEDSAVYLCASSYRTGEQFFGPGTRLTVL.

The genes are TRBV7-6 and TRBJ2-6; 9 bases align to TRBD1. Germline V gene data show CDR1 as SGHVS and CDR2 as FNYEAQ. After removal of 5 bases from V and 0 bases from J, the junction contained 11 bases not matched to a gene. The CDR3 has 19 residues. The CDR3: CASSPRTGAQFSGANVLTF. In DNA form, the CDR3 reads TGTGCCAGCAGCCCTCGGACAGGGGCTCAATTCTCTGGGGCCAACGTCCTGACTTTC.

The V gene is TRBV29-1, the J gene TRBJ1-2; no reliable D call. The germline V gene encodes CDR1 SQVTM and CDR2 ANQGSEA. The CDR3 has 12 residues. V was cut by 5 bases and J by 2 bases, with 9 bases left in between. In DNA form, the CDR3 reads TGCAGCGTTCCACTTTCCAACTATGGCTACACCTTC. Its translation: CSVPLSNYGYTF.

There are a few counts of this clone. The rearrangement joins TRBV29-1 to TRBJ1-1; D may be TRBD1 (6 bases). Germline V lookup: CDR1 SQVTM, CDR2 ANQGSEA. The CDR3 extends over 14 amino acids. Trimming left V 1 base short and J 2 bases short, with 11 bases between. The CDR3 region has the DNA TGCAGCGTTGAAGCGAACAGGGTAAACACTGAAGCTTTCTTT. This encodes CSVEANRVNTEAFF.

The rearrangement uses TRBV12-5 and TRBJ2-1; maybe TRBD2 (5 bases). V gave up 7 bases and J gave up 6 bases, with 13 bases separating them. Germline CDR1 and CDR2: LGHNT and FRNRAP. This CDR3 comprises 13 residues. The chain's CDR3 is CASDPGNGNEQFF. The CDR3 DNA reads TGTGCTAGTGACCCCGGGAACGGCAATGAGCAGTTCTTC.